This T cell receptor (beta chain) stems from a study of blood T cell repertoires in COVID-19. Looking at the study overall: PBMCs, B-cell-depleted T cells, or T cells were the source of the cDNA or gDNA that made up the material.

Germline CDR1 MNHEY, CDR2 SVGAGI. V was pared by 0 bases and J by 2 bases, with 8 bases between. The CDR3 sequence is 15 residues long. Per the authors' pipeline: Amplified reference gene primers provided the basis for estimating nucleated cell counts. Clones were read by immunoSEQ multiplex PCR, and TCRdb kept only the in-frame ones, dropping some. V, J and clone size are those of that table, while D and trimming were read from the DNA. The repertoire holds 200,000 to 250,000 clones, with about 83% as singletons. Sequenced input: peripheral blood. The receptor comes from a human donor in a cohort sampled during active COVID-19. This chain connects TRBV6-5 to TRBJ1-3; possible D gene TRBD1, 6 bases. This CDR3 is CASSYSAGAGNTIYF. The DNA of the CDR3 is TGTGCCAGCAGTTACTCAGCAGGGGCTGGAAACACCATATATTTT.